The clone carrying this TCR beta chain was recorded only once. Its cognate antigen is unknown. Germline loops: CDR1 MNHEY, CDR2 SVGAGI. This CDR3 is 15 amino acids long. V gave up 2 bases and J gave up 7 bases; unmatched junction bases: 10. The entry originates in a study of T cell responses to AZD1222 COVID-19 vaccine. Study-level findings and limits: In all cases, repertoires were sampled only after the peak T cell response. Targets within unmutated variant regions were reportedly found for nearly half of spike-specific TCRs. Regions 160-218 and 743-854 held dominance among vaccine-associated CD4 TCRs, which spanned spike. Mostly white British, mostly female donors; authors suggested clonal diversity may be underestimated.

Libraries were prepared by immunoSEQ multiplex PCR; TCRdb keeps only in-frame clonotypes and omits some of them. The repertoire has more than 90,000 clones, about 90% of them found once; the top ten carry 9.5% to 13%. This sequence originates from an adult who received the AZD1222 COVID-19 vaccine. The starting material was peripheral blood, obtained 28 days after the second AZD1222 dose. V gene TRBV6-5 combines with J gene TRBJ2-7, with TRBD1 matching 8 bases. The chain's CDR3 is CASSYGTGTGGEQYF. CDR3 DNA sequence: TGTGCCAGCAGTTACGGGACTGGCACAGGGGGAGAGCAGTACTTC.